This T cell receptor beta chain was recovered during a study of blood T cell repertoires in COVID-19. Study as a whole: COVID-19 samples collected from the United States, Italy and Spain covered acute and convalescent phases. Sample material is recorded as cDNA or gDNA derived from T cells, B-cell-depleted T cells, or PBMCs.

The authors' processing: The authors estimated nucleated cell counts from reference gene primer amplification. The table came from immunoSEQ multiplex PCR; TCRdb's copy has only in-frame clones and leaves some out. V and J calls and clone size are as listed in that table; D and trimming were resolved from the DNA. The sample has about 160,000 clones; roughly 80% are singletons. Trimming removed 3 bases from V and 8 bases from J, with 13 bases in between. Germline V CDR1 and CDR2: GTSNPN, SVGIG (reference sequence). The CDR3 totals 12 residues. Material: peripheral blood. The clonotype originates from a woman aged 80 or over with acute or convalescent COVID-19. This chain connects TRBV30 to TRBJ1-2; the D gene is possibly TRBD1 (5 bases). CDR3 amino acids: CAWSRGVGGYTF. CDR3 nucleotide sequence: TGTGCCTGGAGCCGGGGGGTGGGGGGCTACACCTTC.